A selection of T cell receptor beta chains follows, all from one sample in a study of blood T cell repertoires in COVID-19. Profiling relied on immunoSEQ multiplex PCR, and the TCRdb table lists in-frame clones only, not all of them. The data hold about 200,000 clones, with about nine tenths observed a single time. Specimen: peripheral blood. The receptor source for this set is a man in his forties with acute or convalescent COVID-19. Each CDR3 is given with its conserved first and last residue. The order of the fields is clone size, D gene, V gene, J gene, CDR3 DNA, CDR3 protein. A D gene is named only where the DNA matches it firmly. Not every row has a clone size; where given, it reads once, few, many or a size class.

size: once; D: -; V: TRBV7-6; J: TRBJ1-2; DNA: TGTGCCAGCAGCTTAAAGAGTAACTATGGCTACACCTTC; CDR3: CASSLKSNYGYTF
size: once; D: TRBD2; V: TRBV5-4; J: TRBJ2-3; DNA: TGTGCCAGCAGCCCTGGGACTAGCGGGAGACTAGGGGATACGCAGTATTTT; CDR3: CASSPGTSGRLGDTQYF
size: -; D: TRBD1; V: TRBV12-3/TRBV12-4; J: TRBJ1-2; DNA: TGTGCCAGCAGCAGACAGGGAGTCTATGGCTACACCTTC; CDR3: CASSRQGVYGYTF
size: -; D: TRBD1; V: TRBV28; J: TRBJ2-5; DNA: TGTGCCAGCAACCCGACAGGGTCTAGGGAGACCCAGTACTTC; CDR3: CASNPTGSRETQYF
size: -; D: TRBD1; V: TRBV3-1/TRBV3-2; J: TRBJ1-1; DNA: TGTGCCAGCAGCAGTCCCAGGGGGTACACTGAAGCTTTCTTT; CDR3: CASSSPRGYTEAFF
size: -; D: TRBD2; V: TRBV11-2; J: TRBJ2-7; DNA: TGTGCCAGCAGTCTAGCGGGGCTCCCCTACGAGCAGTACTTC; CDR3: CASSLAGLPYEQYF
size: -; D: -; V: TRBV4-2; J: TRBJ1-6; DNA: TGTGCCAGCAGCCCGCCACTACGGGACACCGTCTGGAATTCACCCCTCCACTTT; CDR3: CASSPPLRDTVWNSPLHF
size: -; D: -; V: TRBV24-1; J: TRBJ1-2; DNA: TGTGCCACCCGGGGAGGAGCTAACTATGGCTACACCTTC; CDR3: CATRGGANYGYTF
size: -; D: TRBD1; V: TRBV23-1; J: TRBJ1-2; DNA: TGCGCCATCGAGGGGGCGCGGTATGGCTACACCTTC; CDR3: CAIEGARYGYTF
size: -; D: TRBD1; V: TRBV6-5; J: TRBJ1-3; DNA: TGTGCCAGCAGTTTGACAGGGGGCGCACGGAGAAACACCATATATTTT; CDR3: CASSLTGGARRNTIYF
size: -; D: -; V: TRBV5-6; J: TRBJ1-6; DNA: TGTGCCAGCAGCCCAGGGTCGGGTAATTCACCCCTCCACTTT; CDR3: CASSPGSGNSPLHF
size: -; D: TRBD1; V: TRBV4-1; J: TRBJ2-7; DNA: TGCGCCAGCAGCCAAGGACAGGGGGAATTCTACGAGCAGTACTTC; CDR3: CASSQGQGEFYEQYF
size: -; D: -; V: TRBV7-2; J: TRBJ2-7; DNA: TGTGCCAGCAGCTTAGTCCCCCTTGCCGGAGGGGACGAGCAGTACTTC; CDR3: CASSLVPLAGGDEQYF
size: few; D: -; V: TRBV4-1; J: TRBJ1-2; DNA: TGCGCCAGCAGCCACGTAGGGGGAGGCTACACCTTC; CDR3: CASSHVGGGYTF
size: -; D: -; V: TRBV11-1; J: TRBJ2-4; DNA: TGTGCCAGCAGCGATATCAGGGGAGCCAAAAACATTCAGTACTTC; CDR3: CASSDIRGAKNIQYF
size: few; D: -; V: TRBV7-2; J: TRBJ1-5; DNA: TGTGCCAGCAGAAAACAGGTGGGAGGGCCCCAGCATTTT; CDR3: CASRKQVGGPQHF
size: -; D: -; V: TRBV7-9; J: TRBJ1-5; DNA: TGTGCCAGCAGCTTCGAGGGGGATGTGAGCAATCAGCCCCAGCATTTT; CDR3: CASSFEGDVSNQPQHF
size: -; D: -; V: TRBV6-6; J: TRBJ2-5; DNA: TGTGCCAGCAGTTACCCGGCGGGGCCCCCAGGGGGCCAGTACTTC; CDR3: CASSYPAGPPGGQYF
size: -; D: -; V: TRBV6-1; J: TRBJ2-7; DNA: TGTGCCAGCAGTGAAGCTACAGGGAGCTCCTACGAGCAGTACTTC; CDR3: CASSEATGSSYEQYF
size: -; D: TRBD2; V: TRBV3-1/TRBV3-2; J: TRBJ2-1; DNA: TGTGCCAGCAGCCAAGGGACTAGCGGGGGTGAGCAGTTCTTC; CDR3: CASSQGTSGGEQFF